These 28 T cell receptor beta chains originate from one sample sequenced in a study of T cells after yellow fever vaccination. TCRdb reprocessed the 5' RACE reads via MiXCR and lists one record per CDR3 protein. The table shows approximately 600,000 distinct CDR3 sequences, with 9% to 15% occurring only once. The starting material was PBMCs, obtained on the day of the yellow fever booster vaccination. These receptors were obtained from a young man who received the YFV17D yellow fever vaccine.

The gene calls are TRBV10-3 and TRBJ2-7; 11 bases are shared with TRBD2. After removal of 5 bases from V and 3 bases from J, the junction contained 9 bases not matched to a gene. In germline, CDR1 is ENHRY, CDR2 SYGVKD. The CDR3 consists of 16 residues. CDR3 coding DNA: TGTGCCATCAGTAGTAGACTAGCGGGACCAGGCTACGAGCAGTACTTC. Translation gives CAISSRLAGPGYEQYF.

The V call is TRBV29-1, the J call TRBJ2-5; no clear D. Between the trimmed V and J ends, which lost 4 bases and 2 bases, there was a span of 2 bases. The CDR3 runs 10 residues. Per the germline V gene, CDR1 is SQVTM and CDR2 is ANQGSEA. The chain's CDR3 is CSVGQETQYF. Written as DNA, the CDR3 is TGCAGCGTTGGACAAGAGACCCAGTACTTC.

This clonotype was recorded a few times. The rearrangement links TRBV7-2 to TRBJ2-1; D is uncertain. This CDR3 has 13 residues. From germline, CDR1 is SGHTA and CDR2 FQGNSA. Trimming removed 1 base at V and 3 bases at J, with 4 bases between. CDR3 sequence (DNA): TGTGCCAGCAGCTTAGGCTACTACAATGAGCAGTTCTTC. Amino acids: CASSLGYYNEQFF.

Notes on this clonotype: An end of the junction does not agree with germline; a read error may underlie this. V is TRBV20-1 and J is TRBJ2-1; 7 nucleotides line up with TRBD2. The CDR3 sequence is 16 residues long. Germline lookup yields CDR1 DFQATT and CDR2 SNEGSKA (reference sequence). CDR3 loop: CCAERPGTTAYNEQFF. In nucleotides, the CDR3 is TGCTGTGCTGAAAGACCGGGGACTACCGCCTACAATGAGCAGTTCTTC.

The rearrangement joins TRBV15 to TRBJ1-1; 8 nucleotides align to TRBD1. Trimming removed 0 bases from V and 3 bases from J; junction bases left unmatched: 9. Per the germline V gene, CDR1 is LNHNV and CDR2 is YYDKDF (reference sequence). The CDR3 contains 17 residues. The CDR3 DNA sequence: TGTGCCACCAGCAGAGATGGGCCAGGGGGCTTTGACACTGAAGCTTTCTTT. Amino acids: CATSRDGPGGFDTEAFF.

This clonotype has just a few counts. This chain links TRBV20-1 with TRBJ2-1; 7 nucleotides agree with TRBD1. V lost 3 bases, J lost 7 bases, and 15 bases stayed unmatched. The CDR3 runs 16 residues. Germline V gene data show CDR1 as DFQATT and CDR2 as SNEGSKA (reference sequence). In DNA form, the CDR3 reads TGCAGTGCTAGTTTTACCAGGAGACAGGGCTGGAATGAGCAGTTCTTC. Amino acids: CSASFTRRQGWNEQFF.

The CDR3 DNA is TGTGCCAGCAGTTACTCGAGTCTACTAGCGGGAGGCCCCCCGGGGGTCAATGAGCAGTTCTTC. Translating gives CASSYSSLLAGGPPGVNEQFF. The rearrangement uses TRBV6-2 or TRBV6-3 and TRBJ2-1; 12 nucleotides line up with TRBD2. The CDR3 is 21 amino acids. V lost 0 bases and J lost 6; bases outside the gene matches: 18. Germline CDR1 reads MNHEY; CDR2 reads SVGEGT.

There are a few counts of this clonotype. The rearrangement links TRBV5-1 to TRBJ2-2, with D hard to call. CDR1 and CDR2 from the germline V gene are SGHRS and YFSETQ. This CDR3 contains 13 residues. With 4 bases removed from V and 3 bases from J, the gap between germline ends came to 7 bases. CDR3 loop: CASSLQYTGELFF. The CDR3 DNA is TGCGCCAGCAGCCTACAGTACACCGGGGAGCTGTTTTTT.

This clonotype came up a few times. The genes are TRBV7-9 and TRBJ2-7; no definite D call. The CDR3 consists of 14 residues. CDR1 is SEHNR and CDR2 is FQNEAQ in the germline V gene (reference sequence). The V end lost 1 base, the J end lost 2 bases, and 9 bases lay between the germline ends. The CDR3 sequence: CASSLGFPPYEQYF. Written as DNA, the CDR3 is TGTGCCAGCAGCTTAGGTTTCCCCCCCTACGAGCAGTACTTC.

This clonotype was detected a few times. The chain combines TRBV7-2 with TRBJ2-2, with 10 positions matching TRBD2. With V trimmed by 5 bases and J by 4 bases, 7 bases remained unmatched. The CDR3 consists of 16 residues. Germline V gene data show CDR1 as SGHTA and CDR2 as FQGNSA. The CDR3 DNA is TGTGCCAGCAGCGCCAGCGGGAGGGCCGGCACCGGGGAGCTGTTTTTT. This gives the protein CASSASGRAGTGELFF. Based on the CDR3 plus reference TRBV7-2 and TRBJ2-2, the full variable domain is GAGVSQSPSNKVTEKGKDVELRCDPISGHTALYWYRQSLGQGLEFLIYFQGNSAPDKSGLPSDRFSAERTGGSVSTLTIQRTQQEDSAVYLCASSASGRAGTGELFFGEGSRLTVL.

This clonotype came up a few times. The chain is built from TRBV7-2 and TRBJ2-1, with no clear D. In germline, CDR1 is SGHTA, CDR2 FQGNSA. This CDR3 is 15 amino acids long. V was pared by 6 bases and J by 0 bases, with 12 bases between. In DNA, the CDR3 is TGTGCCAGCAGGCTTGCCGCGAGCTCCTACAATGAGCAGTTCTTC. This gives the protein CASRLAASSYNEQFF.

This clonotype came up a few times. The V call is TRBV7-2, the J call TRBJ2-1; 9 nucleotides match TRBD2. The CDR3 length is 16 residues. Germline assignment: CDR1 SGHTA and CDR2 FQGNSA. V shed 1 base, J shed 9 bases, and the junction held 10 bases outside the gene matches. The CDR3 DNA reads TGTGCCAGCAGCTTAGTATCCGGCGGGAGGGATAGTGAGCAGTTCTTC. This codes for CASSLVSGGRDSEQFF. Variable domain in full (rest from reference TRBV7-2 and TRBJ2-1): GAGVSQSPSNKVTEKGKDVELRCDPISGHTALYWYRQSLGQGLEFLIYFQGNSAPDKSGLPSDRFSAERTGGSVSTLTIQRTQQEDSAVYLCASSLVSGGRDSEQFFGPGTRLTVL.

This clonotype was observed many times. The chain has TRBV7-2 and TRBJ1-5; no clear D. V lost 3 bases to trimming and J lost 3 bases, with 3 bases between them. Germline lookup yields CDR1 SGHTA and CDR2 FQGNSA. This CDR3 has 12 residues. The CDR3 region has the DNA TGTGCCAGCAGCTTCCCCAATCAGCCCCAGCATTTT. It yields the protein CASSFPNQPQHF.

This clonotype has ten or more counts. The rearrangement links TRBV5-6 to TRBJ2-5; either TRBD1 or TRBD2 may fit D (5 bases each). The CDR3 length is 15 residues. Trimming cost V 4 bases and J 4 bases, with 17 bases left between them. CDR1 is SGHDT, CDR2 YYEEEE, per germline. The CDR3 region has the DNA TGTGCCAGCAGCCCAGTCCGGCAGGGAGCAGAGACCCAGTACTTC. The encoded protein is CASSPVRQGAETQYF.

The chain has TRBV12-5 and TRBJ1-1, with TRBD1 matching 11 bases. The length of the CDR3 is 15 residues. Per germline, CDR1 LGHNT and CDR2 FRNRAP. The ends lost 9 bases at V and 4 bases at J; junction bases unmatched: 10. The CDR3 bases are TGTGCTAGAACAGGGACAGGGGGTATTTTCACTGAAGCTTTCTTT. Translated: CARTGTGGIFTEAFF.

The chain has TRBV7-2 and TRBJ2-5, with D hard to call. V was cut by 4 bases and J by 8 bases, with 11 bases left in between. From germline, CDR1 is SGHTA and CDR2 FQGNSA. The CDR3 runs to 12 residues. The CDR3 nucleotides are TGTGCCAGCAGCTCCTATTTGGCCACCCAGTACTTC. This translates into CASSSYLATQYF.

This chain's CDR3 is CASSEGLPNLQETQYF. Here the CDR3 DNA reads TGCGCCAGCAGCGAGGGCCTACCGAATCTCCAAGAGACCCAGTACTTC. The V gene is TRBV4-1, the J gene TRBJ2-5; maybe TRBD2 (5 bases). CDR3 length: 16 amino acids. The germline V and J ends were trimmed by 5 bases and 1 base, with 17 bases remaining between them. The germline CDR1 and CDR2 sequences are MGHRA and YSYEKL.

The chain uses TRBV29-1 and TRBJ1-1; TRBD1 matches at 7 bases. The germline V gene has CDR1 SQVTM and CDR2 ANQGSEA. The junction had 8 bases not matched to a gene; V was cut back by 6 bases and J by 7 bases. The CDR3 is made up of 12 amino acids. The CDR3 reads CSVKDREDEAFF. The CDR3 DNA sequence: TGCAGCGTCAAAGACAGGGAAGATGAAGCTTTCTTT.

This clonotype was recorded only once. The chain is built from TRBV10-3 and TRBJ1-1; D gene ambiguous. Trimming pared 11 bases from V and 1 base from J, leaving 14 bases between. Germline-derived CDR1 and CDR2 are ENHRY and SYGVKD. The CDR3 spans 13 residues. The CDR3 spells CASEGNKNTEAFF. CDR3 in DNA: TGTGCCTCCGAAGGGAACAAGAACACTGAAGCTTTCTTT.

This clonotype was counted a few times. The chain is built from TRBV20-1 and TRBJ2-1; 8 positions agree with TRBD2. This CDR3 has 15 residues. Unmatched junction bases numbered 14, after V lost 7 bases and J lost 6 bases. Germline CDR1 is DFQATT and CDR2 is SNEGSKA (reference sequence). In DNA form, the CDR3 reads TGCAGTGTTAACCTCGGGACTAGGAGGGGCAATGAGCAGTTCTTC. Protein: CSVNLGTRRGNEQFF.

The V and J genes are TRBV11-2 and TRBJ2-3, with TRBD2 matching 9 bases. The CDR3 covers 18 residues. Losses at the gene ends were 5 bases for V and 0 bases for J; bases not matched to a gene: 12. The germline CDR1 and CDR2 sequences are SGHAT and FQNNGV. The CDR3 here is CASSARIAGVQSTDTQYF. CDR3 bases: TGTGCCAGCAGCGCCCGAATAGCGGGAGTTCAGAGCACAGATACGCAGTATTTT. The variable domain in full, completed from reference TRBV11-2 and TRBJ2-3, reads EAGVAQSPRYKIIEKRQSVAFWCNPISGHATLYWYQQILGQGPKLLIQFQNNGVVDDSQLPKDRFSAERLKGVDSTLKIQPAKLEDSAVYLCASSARIAGVQSTDTQYFGPGTRLTVL.

The chain is built from TRBV20-1 and TRBJ1-2; D unresolved. In germline, CDR1 is DFQATT, CDR2 SNEGSKA (reference sequence). The length of the CDR3 is 11 residues. Trimming took off 4 bases at V and 4 bases at J, with 7 bases between the two ends. The DNA of the CDR3 is TGCAGTGCTACGGGTGGCTATGGCTACACCTTC. It codes for CSATGGYGYTF.

The chain joins TRBV30 to TRBJ2-7; D unresolved. Germline V gene data show CDR1 as GTSNPN and CDR2 as SVGIG (reference sequence). V was clipped by 0 bases and J by 3 bases, with 3 bases between them. The CDR3 has 11 amino acids. Here the CDR3 DNA reads TGTGCCTGGAGTGTCAACTACGAGCAGTACTTC. Translated, it gives CAWSVNYEQYF.

The rearrangement joins TRBV7-2 to TRBJ2-2; D may be TRBD1 (6 bases). Germline CDR1 and CDR2: SGHTA and FQGNSA. The CDR3 has 16 residues. V lost 5 bases and J 3 bases, leaving 16 bases between the germline ends. Here the CDR3 reads CASSPFWGRDTGELFF. CDR3 nucleotides: TGTGCCAGCAGCCCGTTCTGGGGGCGGGACACCGGGGAGCTGTTTTTT.

J is TRBJ2-1 and V is TRBV20-1; 14 bases line up with TRBD2. CDR1 is DFQATT, CDR2 SNEGSKA, per germline (reference sequence). The V gene end was trimmed by 4 bases and the J gene end by 1 base; junction bases not matched to a gene: 12. This CDR3 is 19 amino acids long. The CDR3 DNA is TGCAGTGCTAACTTACCCGGGACTAGCGGGAGTCGGTCCTACAATGAGCAGTTCTTC. Amino acids: CSANLPGTSGSRSYNEQFF.

This clonotype was detected a few times. The V and J genes are TRBV6-5 and TRBJ1-4; D unclear. This CDR3 is 14 amino acids long. The germline V gene encodes CDR1 MNHEY and CDR2 SVGAGI. V lost 4 bases, J lost 0 bases, and 6 bases lay in between. The CDR3 reads CASSFIATNEKLFF. The CDR3 DNA reads as TGTGCCAGCAGTTTCATTGCAACTAATGAAAAACTGTTTTTT.

The chain couples TRBV5-4 to TRBJ2-5; 9 nucleotides match TRBD2. The V and J ends lost 2 bases and 5 bases, in that order; junction bases with no gene match: 4. This CDR3 spans 14 amino acids. Germline V gene sequence: CDR1 SGHNT, CDR2 YYREEE (reference sequence). The CDR3 sequence: CASSFITSGETQYF. The CDR3 DNA follows: TGTGCCAGCAGCTTTATTACTAGCGGGGAGACCCAGTACTTC.

The chain is built from TRBV20-1 and TRBJ1-6; D remains ambiguous. Per the germline V gene, CDR1 is DFQATT and CDR2 is SNEGSKA (reference sequence). With 6 bases removed from V and 7 bases from J, the gap between germline ends came to 16 bases. This CDR3 comprises 14 residues. DNA of the CDR3: TGCAGTGCCCGCCCCTGGGGTACAAATTCACCCCTCCACTTT. Encoded protein: CSARPWGTNSPLHF.